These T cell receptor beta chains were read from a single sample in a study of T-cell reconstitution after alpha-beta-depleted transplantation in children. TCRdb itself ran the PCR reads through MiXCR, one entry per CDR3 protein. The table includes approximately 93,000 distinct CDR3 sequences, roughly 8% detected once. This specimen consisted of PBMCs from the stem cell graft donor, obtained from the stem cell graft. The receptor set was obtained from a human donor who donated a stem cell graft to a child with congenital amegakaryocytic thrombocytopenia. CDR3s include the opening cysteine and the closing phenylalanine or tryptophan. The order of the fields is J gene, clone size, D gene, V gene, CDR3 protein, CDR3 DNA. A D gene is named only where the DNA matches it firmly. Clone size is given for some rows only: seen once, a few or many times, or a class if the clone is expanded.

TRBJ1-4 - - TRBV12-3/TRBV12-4 CASSQDSNEKLFF TGTGCCAGCAGCCAGGACAGTAATGAAAAACTGTTTTTT
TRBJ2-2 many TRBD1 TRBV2 CASSQPASTLRDRGTNTGELFF TGTGCCAGCAGTCAACCTGCCAGCACCTTAAGGGACAGGGGGACGAACACCGGGGAGCTGTTTTTT
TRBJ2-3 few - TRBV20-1 CSAAYGGSTDTQYF TGCAGTGCTGCCTATGGGGGTAGCACAGATACGCAGTATTTT
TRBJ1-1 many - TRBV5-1 CASSLGAVNTEAFF TGCGCCAGCAGCTTAGGAGCAGTGAACACTGAAGCTTTCTTT
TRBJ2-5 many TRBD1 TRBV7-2 CASSQGTAQETQYF TGTGCCAGCAGCCAAGGGACAGCCCAAGAGACCCAGTACTTC
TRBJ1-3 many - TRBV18 CASSPRWEPGNTIYF TGTGCCAGCTCACCAAGATGGGAGCCGGGAAACACCATATATTTT
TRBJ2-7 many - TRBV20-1 CSARRGMGLTSYEQYF TGCAGTGCTAGGAGGGGGATGGGGCTGACATCCTACGAGCAGTACTTC
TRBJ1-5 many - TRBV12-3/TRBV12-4 CASSLASGTHQPQHF TGTGCCAGCAGTTTAGCGTCAGGGACCCATCAGCCCCAGCATTTT
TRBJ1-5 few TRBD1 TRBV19 CASSIVGRDRGRPQHF TGTGCCAGTAGTATAGTTGGCCGGGACAGGGGGCGGCCCCAGCATTTT
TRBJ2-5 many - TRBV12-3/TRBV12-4 CASLFNLRFGETQYF TGTGCCAGCCTGTTTAATCTGCGGTTTGGAGAGACCCAGTACTTC
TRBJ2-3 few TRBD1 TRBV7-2 CASSTTGGLTDTQYF TGTGCCAGCAGCACGACAGGGGGCCTCACAGATACGCAGTATTTT
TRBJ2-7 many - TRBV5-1 CASSLEAGLSYEQYF TGCGCCAGCAGCTTGGAGGCAGGGTTAAGCTACGAGCAGTACTTC
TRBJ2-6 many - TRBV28 CASSPNEWANVLTF TGTGCCAGCAGCCCTAATGAGTGGGCCAACGTCCTGACTTTC
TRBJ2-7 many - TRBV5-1 CASSLAEIAPLYEQYF TGCGCCAGCAGCTTGGCCGAAATAGCTCCCCTTTACGAGCAGTACTTC
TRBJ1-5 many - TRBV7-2 CASSTRSGVGDQPQHF TGTGCCAGCAGCACGCGATCGGGGGTAGGGGATCAGCCCCAGCATTTT
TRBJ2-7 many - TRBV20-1 CSARPRAGHEQYF TGCAGTGCTAGACCCCGGGCCGGACACGAGCAGTACTTC
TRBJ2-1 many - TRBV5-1 CASSFDSGRNNEQFF TGCGCCAGCAGCTTCGATTCGGGCAGAAACAATGAGCAGTTCTTC
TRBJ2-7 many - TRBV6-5 CASSYPPGAREQYF TGTGCCAGCAGTTACCCCCCGGGGGCCCGGGAGCAGTACTTC
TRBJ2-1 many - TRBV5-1 CASSPAGGYDEQFF TGCGCCAGCAGCCCTGCCGGCGGGTACGATGAGCAGTTCTTC
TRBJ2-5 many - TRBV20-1 CSARSEGAQETQYF TGCAGTGCTAGATCGGAGGGAGCACAAGAGACCCAGTACTTC
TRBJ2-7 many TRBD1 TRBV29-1 CSVDSGTEIYEQYF TGCAGCGTTGACTCGGGGACAGAGATCTACGAGCAGTACTTC
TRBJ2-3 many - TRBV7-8 CASSPKTGTDTQYF TGTGCCAGCAGCCCCAAGACTGGCACAGATACGCAGTATTTT
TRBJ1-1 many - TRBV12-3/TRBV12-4 CASRTGNQNTEAFF TGTGCCAGCCGTACAGGTAACCAGAACACTGAAGCTTTCTTT
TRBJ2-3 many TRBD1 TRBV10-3 CAISESTGVDTQYF TGTGCCATCAGTGAGTCGACAGGGGTAGATACGCAGTATTTT
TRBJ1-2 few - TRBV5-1 CASSSHWTGTPSYGYTF TGCGCCAGCAGCTCACACTGGACGGGAACCCCTTCCTATGGCTACACCTTC
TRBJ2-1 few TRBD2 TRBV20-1 CSAIASGGYNEQFF TGCAGTGCTATTGCTAGCGGGGGATACAATGAGCAGTTCTTC
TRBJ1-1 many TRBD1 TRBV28 CASSLQGALAEAFF TGTGCCAGCAGTCTACAGGGGGCGCTCGCTGAAGCTTTCTTT
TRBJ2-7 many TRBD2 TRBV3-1 CASSPTSGEIYEQYF TGTGCCAGCAGCCCGACTAGCGGGGAAATCTACGAGCAGTACTTC
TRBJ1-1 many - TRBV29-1 CSVQTVANTEAFF TGCAGCGTACAGACAGTAGCGAACACTGAAGCTTTCTTT
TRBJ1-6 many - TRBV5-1 CASSLGAGSSSPLHF TGCGCCAGCAGCTTGGGGGCCGGTTCAAGTTCACCCCTCCACTTT
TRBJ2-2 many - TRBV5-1 CASSLVAGLYLGELFF TGCGCCAGCAGCTTGGTGGCGGGACTGTACCTCGGGGAGCTGTTTTTT
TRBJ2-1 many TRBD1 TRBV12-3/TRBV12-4 CASSLDRGDEQFF TGTGCCAGCAGTCTAGACAGGGGCGATGAGCAGTTCTTC
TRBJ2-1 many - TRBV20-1 CSAGDGVAGGNEQFF TGCAGTGCTGGGGATGGGGTAGCCGGAGGTAATGAGCAGTTCTTC
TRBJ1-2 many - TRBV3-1 CASSQASGGRKGYTF TGTGCCAGCAGCCAAGCGTCGGGGGGGAGGAAAGGCTACACCTTC
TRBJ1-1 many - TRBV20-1 CSASIVNTEAFF TGCAGTGCTAGCATAGTGAACACTGAAGCTTTCTTT
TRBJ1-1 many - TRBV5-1 CASSFEGRTEAFF TGCGCCAGCAGCTTCGAGGGGCGGACTGAAGCTTTCTTT
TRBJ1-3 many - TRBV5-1 CASSMEVGPNLASGNTIYF TGCGCCAGCAGCATGGAGGTAGGGCCGAACCTCGCCTCTGGAAACACCATATATTTT
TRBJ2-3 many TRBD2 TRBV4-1 CASSQEHRLAGAPQYF TGCGCCAGCAGCCAAGAACACAGACTAGCGGGGGCCCCGCAGTATTTT
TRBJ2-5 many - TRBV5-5 CASSLALARGNGETQYF TGTGCCAGCAGCTTGGCCCTGGCTAGGGGGAACGGCGAGACCCAGTACTTC
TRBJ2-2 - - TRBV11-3 CASSLVASSGELFF TGTGCCAGCAGCTTAGTTGCTAGCTCCGGGGAGCTGTTTTTT
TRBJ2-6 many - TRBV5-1 CASSLAQGFSGANVLTF TGCGCCAGCAGCTTGGCCCAGGGGTTCTCTGGGGCCAACGTCCTGACTTTC
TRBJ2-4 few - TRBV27 CASSPHLGGQAKNIQYF TGTGCCAGCAGTCCCCACTTAGGGGGGCAGGCCAAAAACATTCAGTACTTC